These T cell receptor beta chains were read from a single sample in a study of shared clonotypes between healthy human individuals. Some clones are missing from TCRdb's copy, which holds only in-frame ones; the method was immunoSEQ multiplex PCR. This table holds a few hundred thousand clones, roughly 79% found once. The sequenced sample was PBMCs. The receptor source for this set is a woman aged 40 to 55 in good health. Some clones in this sample may be carry-over from other donors' samples. CDR3s include the opening cysteine and the closing phenylalanine or tryptophan. A D gene is named only where the DNA matches it firmly. Part of the rows lack a size; the others show once, few, many or a class for expanded clones.

v_gene	abundance	j_gene	d_gene	CDR3aa	CDR3nt
TRBV25-1	-	TRBJ1-2	TRBD1	CASSEPGTGGYGYTF	TGTGCCAGCAGTGAACCCGGGACAGGGGGGTATGGCTACACCTTC
TRBV6-6	-	TRBJ2-1	-	CASSYPGTPSEQFF	TGTGCCAGCAGTTACCCCGGGACTCCTAGTGAGCAGTTCTTC
TRBV7-2	-	TRBJ2-3	TRBD2	CASSLVWTSGGGDTQYF	TGTGCCAGCAGCTTAGTATGGACTAGCGGGGGAGGAGATACGCAGTATTTT
TRBV19	-	TRBJ2-6	-	CASSRSGANVLTF	TGTGCCAGTAGTAGGTCTGGGGCCAACGTCCTGACTTTC
TRBV25-1	-	TRBJ1-1	-	CASSEAAYNLGTEAFF	TGTGCCAGCAGTGAAGCAGCCTATAACCTGGGCACTGAAGCTTTCTTT
TRBV7-2	-	TRBJ2-7	TRBD1	CASSPTGGYEQYF	TGTGCCAGCAGCCCTACAGGGGGCTACGAGCAGTACTTC
TRBV7-7	-	TRBJ2-5	-	CASSFSHREETQYF	TGTGCCAGCAGCTTTTCCCACAGGGAAGAGACCCAGTACTTC
TRBV5-1	-	TRBJ1-2	-	CASSLAQGMGYTF	TGCGCCAGCAGCTTGGCTCAGGGCATGGGCTACACCTTC
TRBV7-9	-	TRBJ1-1	-	CASSLVVTEAFF	TGTGCCAGCAGCTTAGTGGTCACTGAAGCTTTCTTT
TRBV10-2	-	TRBJ2-1	TRBD2	CASRPGLAGVENEQFF	TGCGCCAGCAGACCGGGACTAGCGGGAGTTGAGAATGAGCAGTTCTTC
TRBV20-1	-	TRBJ2-1	-	CSAIEPAFF	TGCAGTGCTATCGAACCGGCGTTCTTC
TRBV27	-	TRBJ1-5	-	CASKNGGPLRQPQHF	TGTGCCAGCAAGAACGGGGGACCCTTAAGGCAGCCCCAGCATTTT
TRBV7-9	many	TRBJ1-4	-	CACQTRNEKLFF	TGTGCCTGCCAGACGAGGAATGAAAAACTGTTTTTT
TRBV6-1	few	TRBJ1-1	-	CASSSEAFF	TGTGCCAGCAGTTCTGAAGCTTTCTTT
TRBV2	few	TRBJ1-5	-	CASSEARASGQPQHF	TGTGCCAGCAGTGAAGCTAGGGCGTCGGGTCAGCCCCAGCATTTT
TRBV27	once	TRBJ2-2	TRBD1	CASSLLRTGNTGELFF	TGTGCCAGCAGTTTATTGAGGACAGGGAACACCGGGGAGCTGTTTTTT
TRBV5-5	-	TRBJ2-1	TRBD1	CASSRGQGYNEQFF	TGTGCCAGCAGCCGTGGACAGGGCTACAATGAGCAGTTCTTC
TRBV15	-	TRBJ2-3	TRBD1	CATSAPYDRGSTDTQYF	TGTGCCACCAGCGCCCCCTACGACAGGGGGAGCACAGATACGCAGTATTTT